Below, 4 T cell receptor beta chains from the same sample are listed, as sequenced in a study of CD8+CD57+ T cells in acquired aplastic anemia. The sequenced patients had an expansion of CD8+CD57+ cells seen by flow cytometry. Genomic DNA constituted the template upon which TCR beta VDJ and CDR3 profiling was performed. MiXCR, applied by TCRdb to the reads, yields one record per CDR3 protein. The sample yields 170,000 or so distinct CDR3 sequences, 40% to 60% seen once. Sequencing used sorted CD4+, CD8+, or CD8+CD57+ T cells (not recorded which) from PBMCs. These receptors originate from a human donor with aplastic anemia.

The chain carries TRBV4-1 and TRBJ2-7, with D maybe TRBD1 (7 bases). The CDR3 runs to 12 residues. The germline V gene has CDR1 MGHRA and CDR2 YSYEKL. V was trimmed by 8 bases and J by 2 bases, leaving 10 bases between them. The DNA of the CDR3 is TGCGCCAGCCGCGGGACAGCCTACGAGCAGTACTTC. It is translated as CASRGTAYEQYF.

This clonotype was seen a single time. This chain connects TRBV20-1 to TRBJ1-6; D perhaps matches TRBD1 (6 bases). With 0 bases removed from V and 5 bases from J, the gap between germline ends came to 11 bases. The CDR3 runs 15 residues. CDR1 and CDR2 from the germline V gene are DFQATT and SNEGSKA (reference sequence). The chain's CDR3 is CSARDWRGDNSPLHF. The CDR3 DNA sequence: TGCAGTGCTAGAGATTGGAGGGGGGATAATTCACCCCTCCACTTT.

This clonotype was seen at least ten times. The rearrangement joins TRBV12-3 or TRBV12-4 to TRBJ2-2; D is perhaps TRBD1 or TRBD2 (5 bases each). This CDR3 spans 15 amino acids. Trimming pared 3 bases from V and 5 bases from J, leaving 13 bases between. CDR3 loop: CASSFGTFGTGELFF. The CDR3 nucleotides read TGTGCCAGCAGTTTTGGGACGTTTGGGACCGGGGAGCTGTTTTTT.

This clonotype was seen repeatedly, ten times or more. The chain has TRBV5-8 and TRBJ1-5, with D possibly being TRBD1 (6 bases). Trimming cost V 2 bases and J 3 bases, with 12 bases left between them. Germline CDR1 reads SGHTS; CDR2 reads YDEGEE. This CDR3 spans 15 amino acids. The CDR3 DNA is TGTGCCAGCAGCTTATTCTGGGGGGCCAATCAGCCCCAGCATTTT. It encodes CASSLFWGANQPQHF.